A selection of T cell receptor beta chains follows, all from one sample in a study of cytomegalovirus exposure and HLA in healthy donors. Sequencing used immunoSEQ multiplex PCR; TCRdb keeps in-frame clones, though not all of them. This table holds roughly 150,000 clones, just over 90% found once. Specimen: PBMCs. The receptors were gathered from a man aged 18-30 years in good health and CMV-seronegative. Both conserved end residues are part of each CDR3. The D gene is left open where the match is weak. Size values are once, few and many counts, or a class for expanded clones, and some rows have none.

J	D	V	size	DNA	CDR3
TRBJ2-7	TRBD1	TRBV7-9	-	TGTGCCAGCAGTCCGGACAGGTCCTCCTACGAGCAGTACTTC	CASSPDRSSYEQYF
TRBJ1-4	TRBD1	TRBV7-9	once	TGTGCCAGCAGCCCCGACAGGGTCCCAAATGAAAAACTGTTTTTT	CASSPDRVPNEKLFF
TRBJ2-3	-	TRBV18	-	TGTGCCAGCTCAACGGGGACAATTCTAGATACGCAGTATTTT	CASSTGTILDTQYF
TRBJ1-4	-	TRBV10-3	-	TGTGCCATCAGTCAGGGGTCTACTAATGAAAAACTGTTTTTT	CAISQGSTNEKLFF
TRBJ2-5	-	TRBV30	-	TGTGCCTGGAGTGTATCAGGGGAGGAGACCCAGTACTTC	CAWSVSGEETQYF
TRBJ1-6	TRBD1	TRBV30	few	TGTGCCTGGAGTGTTTGGCAGGGGGTCGAGGGCCTCCACTTT	CAWSVWQGVEGLHF
TRBJ2-5	-	TRBV7-9	-	TGTGCCAGCAGCTTAGCCTCGTACCAAGAGACCCAGTACTTC	CASSLASYQETQYF
TRBJ1-3	-	TRBV14	-	TGTGCCAGCAGCCAAACAAGAGGGTATGGAAACACCATATATTTT	CASSQTRGYGNTIYF
TRBJ2-1	TRBD2	TRBV10-1	-	TGCGCCAGCAGTGCGACCGGGACTAGCGGGGTAAGGAACAATGAGCAGTTCTTC	CASSATGTSGVRNNEQFF
TRBJ1-4	TRBD1	TRBV6-6	-	TGTGCCAGCAGTTACACACAGGGGCAGGCTAATGAAAAACTGTTTTTT	CASSYTQGQANEKLFF
TRBJ1-2	-	TRBV29-1	once	TGCAGCGTTGACAGGGCTAAAGGCTATGGCTACACCTTC	CSVDRAKGYGYTF
TRBJ2-2	TRBD2	TRBV10-2	-	TGCGCCAGCATCGGCGGGGGGAACACCGGGGAGCTGTTTTTT	CASIGGGNTGELFF
TRBJ2-1	-	TRBV7-2	once	-	CASSLRDFGNEQFF
TRBJ1-4	-	TRBV27	-	TGTGCCAGCAGTTCCAGGGCGCGCGAACTCTATGAAAAACTGTTTTTT	CASSSRARELYEKLFF